The sequence of this TCR beta chain was determined in a study of shared clonotypes between healthy human individuals. CDR1 is SGDLS, CDR2 YYNGEE, per germline. CDR3 size: 14 residues. V lost 2 bases and J 2 bases, leaving 8 bases between the germline ends. Each subset's genomic DNA was shared equally among a number of immunoSEQ plates. Clones were read by immunoSEQ multiplex PCR, and TCRdb kept only the in-frame ones, dropping some. The table has about 690,000 clones, roughly 88% seen once. This clonotype was obtained from a man in his late teens or twenties in good health. Some clones in this sample may be carry-over from other donors' samples. The sequencing input was memory CD8+ T cells from PBMCs. Subset reported: CD45RO+ cells pooled with CCR7-negative TemRA cells. The chain combines TRBV9 with TRBJ2-1, with D possibly called TRBD1 or TRBD2 (5 bases each). CDR3: CASSVPGPYNEQFF. Written as DNA, the CDR3 is TGTGCCAGCAGCGTCCCGGGACCCTACAATGAGCAGTTCTTC.